One and the same sample provided the 22 T cell receptor beta chains below, sequenced in a study of shared clonotypes between healthy human individuals. Repertoires were generated with immunoSEQ multiplex PCR, while TCRdb's copy carries only in-frame clones and drops some. The table includes 1,500,000 or so clones, around 97% detected once. Sequenced input: naive CD4+ T cells sorted from blood. Subset defined: CD45RA+ positively selected. The receptors shown here come from a man aged 25-45 years in good health.

The rearrangement links TRBV29-1 to TRBJ2-1, with TRBD2 matching 14 bases. Losses at the gene ends were 6 bases for V and 5 bases for J; bases not matched to a gene: 6. The CDR3 is made up of 15 amino acids. The germline gives CDR1 SQVTM, CDR2 ANQGSEA. The CDR3 DNA reads TGCAGCGTCCCGACTAGCGGGAGGGCAAACAATGAGCAGTTCTTC. Its translation: CSVPTSGRANNEQFF.

The chain recombines TRBV9 with TRBJ2-1; TRBD2 matches at 16 bases. The CDR3 totals 16 residues. Germline V lookup: CDR1 SGDLS, CDR2 YYNGEE. Unmatched junction bases numbered 5, after V lost 3 bases and J lost 8 bases. CDR3 DNA: TGTGCCAGCAGCGCGGGACTAGCGGGAGGGGTCCATGAGCAGTTCTTC. As protein: CASSAGLAGGVHEQFF.

The table lists this clone with a count of one. The CDR3 DNA reads as TGTGCCAGCAGCTTACCCCGGACTAGCGGAGGCACAGATACGCAGTATTTT. It encodes CASSLPRTSGGTDTQYF. V is TRBV7-3 and J is TRBJ2-3; 10 bases line up with TRBD2. The V and J ends lost 2 bases and 1 base, in that order; junction bases with no gene match: 6. CDR1 and CDR2 from the germline V gene are SGHTA and FQGTGA. This CDR3 contains 17 residues.

The rearrangement uses TRBV28 and TRBJ2-7; no firm D call. The ends were cut back, 1 base at V and 9 bases at J, with 10 bases in the middle. The CDR3 consists of 12 residues. CDR1 is MDHEN and CDR2 is SYDVKM in the germline V gene. The CDR3, as DNA: TGTGCCAGCAGTTTATCTCTATCCGGGCAGTACTTC. Encoded protein: CASSLSLSGQYF.

The V and J genes are TRBV25-1 and TRBJ2-7; D is possibly TRBD1 (6 bases). Trimming took 4 bases from V and 3 from J, leaving 10 bases between them. The CDR3 totals 13 residues. From germline, CDR1 is MGHDK and CDR2 SYGVNS. The CDR3 is CASSGVGGYEQYF. CDR3 nucleotides: TGTGCCAGCAGTGGGGTAGGGGGCTACGAGCAGTACTTC.

This clone was recorded only once. CDR3 sequence (DNA): TGTGCCAGCAGCTTACAGGGAGACACTGAAGCTTTCTTT. Translated: CASSLQGDTEAFF. The genes are TRBV5-6 and TRBJ1-1, with TRBD1 as a possible D gene (6 bases). Germline V CDR1 and CDR2: SGHDT, YYEEEE. V lost 2 bases, J lost 3 bases, and 8 bases lay in between. The CDR3 spans 13 residues.

The chain is built from TRBV30 and TRBJ2-1; tentatively, D is TRBD1 (6 bases). Germline V gene sequence: CDR1 GTSNPN, CDR2 SVGIG (reference sequence). CDR3 size: 18 residues. Trimming left V 0 bases short and J 1 base short, with 19 bases between. CDR3 sequence: CAWSVRRLGQTSYNEQFF. The CDR3 bases are TGTGCCTGGAGTGTACGACGCCTCGGACAGACGTCCTACAATGAGCAGTTCTTC.

This rearrangement joins TRBV5-4 to TRBJ2-7; D unclear. V gave up 0 bases and J gave up 6 bases, with 7 bases separating them. CDR3 length equals 12 residues. Germline-derived CDR1 and CDR2 are SGHNT and YYREEE (reference sequence). In nucleotides, the CDR3 is TGTGCCAGCAGCTTGGAACGGTTCGAGCAGTACTTC. It codes for CASSLERFEQYF.

For this clone: The same CDR3 also results from other DNA sequences found in this sample. This chain uses TRBV7-9 with TRBJ1-3, with D unresolved. The V gene lost 2 bases and the J gene lost 0 bases, with 2 bases spanning the gap. CDR1 and CDR2 (germline): SEHNR, FQNEAQ (reference sequence). This CDR3 has 13 amino acids. This CDR3 is CASSLLSGNTIYF. The CDR3 nucleotides read TGTGCCAGCAGCTTACTCTCTGGAAACACCATATATTTT. The complete variable domain, with remaining parts taken from reference TRBV7-9 and TRBJ1-3, reads DTGVSQNPRHKITKRGQNVTFRCDPISEHNRLYWYRQTLGQGPEFLTYFQNEAQLEKSRLLSDRFSAERPKGSFSTLEIQRTEQGDSAMYLCASSLLSGNTIYFGEGSWLTVV.

The rearrangement links TRBV18 to TRBJ1-1; D uncertain. V lost 5 bases and J 1 base, leaving 11 bases between the germline ends. CDR1 is KGHSH, CDR2 LQKENI, per germline. CDR3 length: 14 residues. The CDR3 reads CASSLQEGNTEAFF. CDR3 nucleotides: TGTGCCAGCTCATTGCAGGAAGGGAACACTGAAGCTTTCTTT. Filled out from reference TRBV18 and TRBJ1-1, the complete variable domain reads NAGVMQNPRHLVRRRGQEARLRCSPMKGHSHVYWYRQLPEEGLKFMVYLQKENIIDESGMPKERFSAEFPKEGPSILRIQQVVRGDSAAYFCASSLQEGNTEAFFGQGTRLTVV.

The V call is TRBV2, the J call TRBJ1-2, with 7 bases aligning to TRBD1. The V gene end was trimmed by 5 bases and the J gene end by 2 bases; junction bases not matched to a gene: 2. The germline CDR1 and CDR2 sequences are SNHLY and FYNNEI. The CDR3 totals 13 residues. The chain's CDR3 is CASSTGQNYGYTF. CDR3 DNA: TGTGCCAGCAGTACGGGACAGAACTATGGCTACACCTTC.

V usage is TRBV2 and J usage is TRBJ2-5, with 9 bases fitting TRBD1. With V trimmed by 6 bases and J by 4 bases, 3 bases remained unmatched. CDR1 and CDR2 from the germline V gene are SNHLY and FYNNEI. This CDR3 contains 13 residues. In nucleotides, the CDR3 is TGTGCCAGCAGCAGGGACAGGGCAGAGACCCAGTACTTC. Encoded protein: CASSRDRAETQYF.

This chain uses TRBV27 with TRBJ2-7; the match to TRBD2 covers 9 bases. The V gene's germline CDR1 is MNHEY and CDR2 SMNVEV (reference sequence). V lost 6 bases, J lost 3 bases, and 12 bases stayed unmatched. The CDR3 is 16 residues long. The CDR3 DNA reads TGTGCCAGCAGCCCCACCCGACTAGCGGACGGCTACGAGCAGTACTTC. Its translation: CASSPTRLADGYEQYF.

This chain connects TRBV7-9 to TRBJ2-7, with TRBD1 matching 7 bases. J was trimmed by 3 bases and V by 5 bases; bases with no gene match: 10. Germline V gene sequence: CDR1 SEHNR, CDR2 FQNEAQ (reference sequence). CDR3 length: 15 residues. The DNA for the CDR3 is TGTGCCAGCAGCCCGAACCGGTGGGACAGCTACGAGCAGTACTTC. Its protein product is CASSPNRWDSYEQYF.

This clone was seen a single time. This chain links TRBV2 with TRBJ2-1, with D unclear. The CDR3 is made up of 11 amino acids. Trimming pared 5 bases from V and 10 bases from J, leaving 9 bases between. Germline CDR1 SNHLY, CDR2 FYNNEI. Here the CDR3 DNA reads TGTGCCAGCAGTCCCCTTTCGGAGCAGTTCTTC. Its translation: CASSPLSEQFF.

The rearrangement links TRBV6-1 to TRBJ2-1; D ambiguous. Germline V lookup: CDR1 MNHNS, CDR2 SASEGT. Trimming removed 10 bases from V and 5 bases from J, with 21 bases in between. This CDR3 spans 15 amino acids. CDR3 residues: CAIASTSRINNEQFF. As DNA, the CDR3 is TGTGCCATTGCTTCGACAAGCCGTATAAACAATGAGCAGTTCTTC.

This chain links TRBV6-5 with TRBJ2-2, with D tentatively TRBD2 (6 bases). V lost 2 bases and J lost 5, with 15 bases in between. The length of the CDR3 is 16 residues. CDR1 and CDR2 from the germline V gene are MNHEY and SVGAGI. CDR3 region: CASSYLKFSGTGELFF. The CDR3 DNA is TGTGCCAGCAGTTACCTGAAGTTTAGCGGTACCGGGGAGCTGTTTTTT.

V gene TRBV6-4 combines with J gene TRBJ2-2, with unresolved D. CDR1 and CDR2 (germline): MRHNA, SNTAGT. The V and J ends lost 8 bases and 1 base respectively, with 5 bases between them. The CDR3 is made up of 12 amino acids. In nucleotides, the CDR3 is TGTGCCAGCGGACGGAACACCGGGGAGCTGTTTTTT. This sequence encodes CASGRNTGELFF.

The chain has TRBV5-4 and TRBJ2-3; no reliable D call. The CDR3 contains 13 residues. Germline V CDR1 and CDR2: SGHNT, YYREEE (reference sequence). Trimming pared 9 bases from V and 4 bases from J, leaving 15 bases between. The CDR3 loop reads CAISSGLPDTQYF. The DNA for the CDR3 is TGTGCCATAAGCTCCGGGCTCCCAGATACGCAGTATTTT.

This clone has more than one count but fewer than ten. The chain has TRBV7-2 and TRBJ2-7, with D perhaps TRBD2 (5 bases). Germline assignment: CDR1 SGHTA and CDR2 FQGNSA. This CDR3 contains 15 residues. V dropped 7 bases and J dropped 6 bases, with 22 bases sitting between them. The CDR3 reads CASTPAALRRGEQYF. DNA of the CDR3: TGTGCCAGCACCCCGGCCGCCCTCCGACGGGGCGAGCAGTACTTC.

The V call is TRBV25-1, the J call TRBJ2-7; TRBD2 aligns across 10 bases. V gave up 2 bases and J gave up 2 bases; unmatched junction bases: 3. The germline gives CDR1 MGHDK, CDR2 SYGVNS. CDR3 length: 15 amino acids. The CDR3 region is CASSEAGLATYEQYF. For the CDR3, the DNA is TGTGCCAGCAGTGAAGCGGGACTAGCGACCTACGAGCAGTACTTC.

V and J are TRBV15 and TRBJ1-2, with D maybe TRBD1 (5 bases). CDR3 size: 14 residues. With 3 bases removed from V and 3 bases from J, the gap between germline ends came to 11 bases. Germline values: CDR1 LNHNV, CDR2 YYDKDF (reference sequence). In DNA form, the CDR3 reads TGTGCCACCAGCAGGGGGGTGAACGACTATGGCTACACCTTC. It yields the protein CATSRGVNDYGYTF.